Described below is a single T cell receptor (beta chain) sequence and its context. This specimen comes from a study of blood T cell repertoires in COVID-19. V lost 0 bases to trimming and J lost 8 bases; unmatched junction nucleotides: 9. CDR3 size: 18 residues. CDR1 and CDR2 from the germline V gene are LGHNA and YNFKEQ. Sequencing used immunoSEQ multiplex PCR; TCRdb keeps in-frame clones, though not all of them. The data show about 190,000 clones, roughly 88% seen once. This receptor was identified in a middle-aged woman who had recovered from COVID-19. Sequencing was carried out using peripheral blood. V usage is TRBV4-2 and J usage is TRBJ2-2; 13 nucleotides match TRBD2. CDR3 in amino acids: CASSQDRTSGSLAGELFF. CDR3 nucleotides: TGTGCCAGCAGCCAAGATCGGACTAGCGGGAGCCTAGCGGGGGAGCTGTTTTTT.